Listed here is a single T cell receptor (beta chain). Generated by immunoSEQ multiplex PCR, the TCRdb table keeps only in-frame clones and is missing some. Here the sample spans 360,000 or so clones, nearly 90% being singletons. These data originate in a study of blood T cell repertoires in COVID-19. For the study at large: T cells, B-cell-depleted T cells, or PBMCs supplied cDNA or gDNA.

The V end lost 0 bases, the J end lost 7 bases, and 13 bases lay between the germline ends. Germline V gene lookup returns CDR1 LGHNA and CDR2 YSLEER. This CDR3 contains 15 residues. The sequence was obtained from a young man with active or convalescent COVID-19. Sequenced input: peripheral blood. The chain joins TRBV4-3 to TRBJ2-1, with D tentatively TRBD1 (6 bases). The CDR3 bases are TGCGCCAGCAGCCAAGATCAGGGGCTTTTTAATGAGCAGTTCTTC. It specifies CASSQDQGLFNEQFF.